The source of this T cell receptor beta chain is a study of CD8 T cells in ankylosing spondylitis. Points from the study as a whole: Disease-linked clones bore a CD8+ phenotype, appearing relatively rarely in peripheral blood.

The CDR3 is made up of 16 amino acids. Trimming cost V 1 base and J 6 bases; bases outside gene matches: 7. Germline CDR1 LGHDT, CDR2 YNNKEL (reference sequence). Details on this clonotype: The target antigen is unknown.

TCRdb called the 5' RACE reads again in MiXCR, with one record for every CDR3 protein. In the table there are about 140,000 distinct CDR3 sequences, 30% to 35% of which are singletons. The receptor comes from a male donor with ankylosing spondylitis. V usage is TRBV3-1 and J usage is TRBJ2-1; TRBD2 matches at 9 bases. The source material was synovial fluid, either unsorted or a sorted T cell fraction (not recorded which). CDR3 coding DNA: TGTGCCAGCAGCCAAGGGGCGGGGGGGAATCCCAATGAGCAGTTCTTC. Translated, it gives CASSQGAGGNPNEQFF.